These 3 T cell receptor beta chains came from one sample sequenced in a study of blood T cell repertoires in COVID-19. Assay used: immunoSEQ multiplex PCR; TCRdb lists only in-frame clones, some missing. Counted here are more than 150,000 clones, roughly four fifths occurring once; the ten biggest clones make up around 6.3%. Input material: peripheral blood. These TCRs come from a woman aged 40-49 years with acute or convalescent COVID-19.

This clone was recorded many times. For the CDR3, the DNA is TGTGCCAGCAGCTCCCCTCGGTCTTCCGCGAACACCGGGGAGCTGTTTTTT. This codes for CASSSPRSSANTGELFF. J is TRBJ2-2 and V is TRBV7-9; no reliable D call. The ends were cut back, 4 bases at V and 0 bases at J, with 15 bases in the middle. CDR1 SEHNR and CDR2 FQNEAQ come from the germline V gene (reference sequence). CDR3 size: 17 residues.

The chain recombines TRBV5-4 with TRBJ1-4; TRBD1 aligns across 7 bases. Germline values: CDR1 SGHNT, CDR2 YYREEE (reference sequence). The CDR3 runs 16 residues. Trimming at V came to 4 bases and at J to 7 bases, leaving 13 bases not matched to a gene. The CDR3 here is CASSPERQGGGEKLFF. Here the CDR3 DNA reads TGTGCCAGCAGCCCCGAGAGACAGGGAGGAGGTGAAAAACTGTTTTTT.

This clone was detected a few times. The rearrangement uses TRBV27 and TRBJ1-2; 8 positions match TRBD1. Germline V gene sequence: CDR1 MNHEY, CDR2 SMNVEV (reference sequence). V dropped 10 bases and J dropped 2; count of bases not matched to a gene: 3. The CDR3 is made up of 12 amino acids. The CDR3, as DNA: TGTGCCACCCAGGGGGCCAACTATGGCTACACCTTC. Translation gives CATQGANYGYTF.